The T cell receptor (beta chain) under discussion was sequenced for a study of radiotherapy plus CTLA-4 blockade in lung cancer. Study-wide background: Objective responses were seen in around 17% of patients, disease control in more than 30%. Notes on the study in general: Early blood T cell clone dynamics reportedly forecast response best, with interferon-beta. Subsequent to radiotherapy plus ipilimumab, tumor-derived TCR clones underwent expansion in blood.

Method: immunoSEQ multiplex PCR; TCRdb's copy keeps in-frame clones and lacks some. The sample contains 70,000 to 85,000 clones, roughly 70% of which appear only once. The sample holds a few counts of this clone. Its target is not known. Chemo-refractory metastatic non-small-cell lung cancer patients underwent focal radiation alongside CTLA-4 blockade with ipilimumab. The sequencing here drew on peripheral blood, taken from a patient treated with radiotherapy plus ipilimumab. This TCR was sampled from a human donor with non-small cell lung cancer whose response to radiotherapy plus ipilimumab could not be evaluated.

CDR3 amino acids: CASSFHGGGETQYF. The CDR3 DNA is TGTGCCAGCAGCTTCCATGGCGGGGGGGAGACCCAGTACTTC. V gene TRBV7-2 combines with J gene TRBJ2-5; TRBD2 matches at 8 bases. The length of the CDR3 is 14 residues. Trimming removed 3 bases from V and 5 bases from J; junction bases left unmatched: 5. CDR1 and CDR2 from the germline V gene are SGHTA and FQGNSA.